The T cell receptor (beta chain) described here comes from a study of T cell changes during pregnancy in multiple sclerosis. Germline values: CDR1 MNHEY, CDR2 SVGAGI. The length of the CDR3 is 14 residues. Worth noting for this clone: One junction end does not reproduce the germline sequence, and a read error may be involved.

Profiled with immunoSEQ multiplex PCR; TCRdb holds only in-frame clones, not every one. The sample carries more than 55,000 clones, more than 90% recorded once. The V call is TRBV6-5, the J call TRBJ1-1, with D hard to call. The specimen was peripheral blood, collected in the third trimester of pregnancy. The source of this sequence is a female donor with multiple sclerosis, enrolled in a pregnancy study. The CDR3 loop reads CASTYLGEYTEAFF. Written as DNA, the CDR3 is TGTGCCAGCACTTACCTCGGGGAATACACTGAAGCTTTCTTT.